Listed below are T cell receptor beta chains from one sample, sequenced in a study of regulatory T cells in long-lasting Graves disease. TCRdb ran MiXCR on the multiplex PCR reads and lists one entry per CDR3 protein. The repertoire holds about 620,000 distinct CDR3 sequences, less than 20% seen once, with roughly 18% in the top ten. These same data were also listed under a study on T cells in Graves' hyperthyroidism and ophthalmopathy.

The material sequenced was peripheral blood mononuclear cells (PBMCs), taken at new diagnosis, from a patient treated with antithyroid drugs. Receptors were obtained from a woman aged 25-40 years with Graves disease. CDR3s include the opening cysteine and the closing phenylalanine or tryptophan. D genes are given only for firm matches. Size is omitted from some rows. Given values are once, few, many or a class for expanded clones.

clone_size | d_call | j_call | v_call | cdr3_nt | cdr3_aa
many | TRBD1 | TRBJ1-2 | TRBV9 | TGTGCCAGCAGTCGAACCGGGACAGGGGTTTATGGCTACACCTTC | CASSRTGTGVYGYTF
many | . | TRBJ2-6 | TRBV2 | TGTGCCAGCAGTGAAACTGGGGCCAACGTCCTGACTTTC | CASSETGANVLTF
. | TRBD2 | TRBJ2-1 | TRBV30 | TGTGCCTGCGCTCGGGAGGGCCGGGTTCGCAATGAGCAGTTCTTC | CACAREGRVRNEQFF
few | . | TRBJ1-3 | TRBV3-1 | TGTGCCAGCAGCCAAGCCGGGACCGCATTAAGCTCTGGAAACACCATATATTTT | CASSQAGTALSSGNTIYF
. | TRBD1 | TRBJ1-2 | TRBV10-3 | TGTGCCATCAGGTTAAAAAGGGACAGCAACTATGGCTACACCTTC | CAIRLKRDSNYGYTF
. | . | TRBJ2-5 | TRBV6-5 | TGTGCCAGCAGTTATTCGGGATCGGGCATTGGGGCCCAGTACTTC | CASSYSGSGIGAQYF
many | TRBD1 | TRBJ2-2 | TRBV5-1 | TGTGCCAGCAGCTTGGGACAGGGGAACACCGGGGAGCTGTTTTTT | CASSLGQGNTGELFF
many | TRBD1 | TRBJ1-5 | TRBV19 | TGTGCCAGTCAGACAGGGCTGTATCAGCCCCAGCATTTT | CASQTGLYQPQHF
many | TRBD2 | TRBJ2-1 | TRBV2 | TGTGCCAGCAGTGTTAGCGGGAGGGGGCCCAATGAGCAGTTCTTC | CASSVSGRGPNEQFF
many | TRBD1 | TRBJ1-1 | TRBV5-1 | TGCGCCAGCAGCCTAACAGGATCCGGGACAGACGAAGCTTTCTTT | CASSLTGSGTDEAFF
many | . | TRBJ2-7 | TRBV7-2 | TGTGCCAGCAGCTTAAACCCGGTGGCAGTTAGCTCCTACGAGCAGTACTTC | CASSLNPVAVSSYEQYF
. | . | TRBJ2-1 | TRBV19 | TGTGCCAGTTTGCCAGGCGAGTACGCCAATGAGCAGTTCTTC | CASLPGEYANEQFF
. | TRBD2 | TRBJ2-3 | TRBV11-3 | TGTGCCAGCCGCTCGGGACTAGCGGGAGTCCCCCCCGGAGATACGCAGTATTTT | CASRSGLAGVPPGDTQYF
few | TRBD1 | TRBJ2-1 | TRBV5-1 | TGCGCCAGCAGCTTGGTTGGGGTTGGCAGGGGGTCCCCACCGCTATACAATGAGCAGTTCTTC | CASSLVGVGRGSPPLYNEQFF
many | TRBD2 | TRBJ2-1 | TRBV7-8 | TGTGCCAGCAGCTACAGACTAGCGAACTACAATGAGCAGTTCTTC | CASSYRLANYNEQFF
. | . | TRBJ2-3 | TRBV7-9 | TGTGCCAGCAGCTTAGGAGAGAGCACGCAGTATTTT | CASSLGESTQYF
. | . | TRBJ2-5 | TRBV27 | TGTGCCAGCAGTCCTCAAACGGTTCAAGAGACCCAGTACTTC | CASSPQTVQETQYF
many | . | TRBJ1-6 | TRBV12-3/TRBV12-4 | TGTGCCAGCAGTTTGGGGACAACCCTTATCCCCCTCCACTTT | CASSLGTTLIPLHF
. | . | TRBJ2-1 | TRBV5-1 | TGCGCCAGCAGCTTGGCCCCTAGCCTAGATGAGCAGTTCTTC | CASSLAPSLDEQFF
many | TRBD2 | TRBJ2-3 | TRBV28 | TGTGCCAGCAGTTTACCGGACGATGTAGCGGGAGTTTTGAGTACGCAGTATTTT | CASSLPDDVAGVLSTQYF
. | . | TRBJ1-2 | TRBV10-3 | TGTGCCATCAGGGACATAGGGGCAAAGAGAGGAAATGGCTACACCTTC | CAIRDIGAKRGNGYTF
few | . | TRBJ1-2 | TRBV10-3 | TGTGCCATCAGTGTAGGGCCCTTGGAGGGCTACACCTTC | CAISVGPLEGYTF
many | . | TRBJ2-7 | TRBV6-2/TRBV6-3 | TGTGCCAGCGGCCGGAACGAGCAGTACTTC | CASGRNEQYF
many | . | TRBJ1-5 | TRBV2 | TGTGCCAGCAGTGGGGTAGTCAGCAATCAGCCCCAGCATTTT | CASSGVVSNQPQHF
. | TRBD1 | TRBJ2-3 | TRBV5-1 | TGCGCCAGCAGCTGGCGCAGGGGGAGAACAGATACGCAGTATTTT | CASSWRRGRTDTQYF
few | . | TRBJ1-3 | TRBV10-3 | TGTGCGGGTGGGCAGGCTGGAAACACCATATATTTT | CAGGQAGNTIYF